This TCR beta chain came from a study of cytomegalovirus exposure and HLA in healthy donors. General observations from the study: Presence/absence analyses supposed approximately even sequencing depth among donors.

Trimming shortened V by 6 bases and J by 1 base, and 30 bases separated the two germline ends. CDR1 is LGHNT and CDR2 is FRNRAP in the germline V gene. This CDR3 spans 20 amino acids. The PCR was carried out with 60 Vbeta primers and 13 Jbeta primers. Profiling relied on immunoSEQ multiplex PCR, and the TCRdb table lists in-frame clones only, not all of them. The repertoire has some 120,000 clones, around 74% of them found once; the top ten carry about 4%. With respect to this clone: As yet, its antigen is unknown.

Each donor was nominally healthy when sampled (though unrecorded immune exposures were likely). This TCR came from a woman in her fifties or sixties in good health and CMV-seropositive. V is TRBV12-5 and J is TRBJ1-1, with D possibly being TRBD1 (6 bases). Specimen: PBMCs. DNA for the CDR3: TGTGCTAGTGGCCCTTTTTCGATGATTTTCCGGGACACCGGGAACACTGAAGCTTTCTTT. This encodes CASGPFSMIFRDTGNTEAFF.